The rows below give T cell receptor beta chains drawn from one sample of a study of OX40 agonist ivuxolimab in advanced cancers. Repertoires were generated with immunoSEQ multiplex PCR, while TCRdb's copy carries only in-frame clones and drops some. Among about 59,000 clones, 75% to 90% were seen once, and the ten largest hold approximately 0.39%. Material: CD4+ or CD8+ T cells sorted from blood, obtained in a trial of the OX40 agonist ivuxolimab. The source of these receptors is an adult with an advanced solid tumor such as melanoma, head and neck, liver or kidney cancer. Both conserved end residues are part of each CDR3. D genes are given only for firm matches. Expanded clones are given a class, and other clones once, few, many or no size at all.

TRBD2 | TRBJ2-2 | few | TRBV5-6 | CASSLGQRGNTGELFF | TGTGCCAGCAGCCTGGGTCAGCGGGGTAACACCGGGGAGCTGTTTTTT
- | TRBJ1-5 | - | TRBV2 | CASTFAAQYSNQPQHF | TGTGCCAGCACTTTCGCTGCCCAGTATAGCAATCAGCCCCAGCATTTT
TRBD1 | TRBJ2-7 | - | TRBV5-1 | CASSLNTGTAYEQYF | TGCGCCAGCAGCTTAAACACCGGGACAGCTTACGAGCAGTACTTC
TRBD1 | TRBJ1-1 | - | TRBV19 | CASSQGGMNTEAFF | TGTGCCAGTAGTCAGGGGGGAATGAACACTGAAGCTTTCTTT
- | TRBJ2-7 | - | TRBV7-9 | CASSTGRAYEQYF | TGTGCCAGCAGTACAGGACGGGCCTACGAGCAGTACTTC
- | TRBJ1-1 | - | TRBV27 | CASIRTGNTEAFF | TGTGCCAGCATCCGTACAGGGAACACTGAAGCTTTCTTT
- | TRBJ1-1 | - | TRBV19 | CASSLNRGEGAFF | TGTGCCAGTAGTCTAAACCGGGGCGAGGGAGCTTTCTTT
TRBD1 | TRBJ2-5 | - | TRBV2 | CASLGQGGETQYF | TGTGCCAGCTTGGGACAGGGCGGGGAGACCCAGTACTTC
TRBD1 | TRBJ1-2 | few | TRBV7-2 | CASSEGGTGGLGGYTF | TGTGCCAGCAGCGAAGGTGGGACAGGGGGATTAGGTGGCTACACCTTC
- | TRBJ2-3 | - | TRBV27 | CASSLDGRGDTQYF | TGTGCCAGCAGCCTCGACGGGAGAGGGGATACGCAGTATTTT
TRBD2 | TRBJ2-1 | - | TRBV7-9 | CASSRLAIEQFF | TGTGCCAGCAGCCGACTAGCTATTGAGCAGTTCTTC
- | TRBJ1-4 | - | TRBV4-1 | CASSQVLGGRLNEKLFF | TGCGCCAGCAGCCAAGTCCTTGGGGGTCGTCTTAATGAAAAACTGTTTTTT
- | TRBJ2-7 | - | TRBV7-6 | CASSPRGWGPLRYEQYF | TGTGCCAGCAGCCCTAGGGGCTGGGGGCCACTCCGCTACGAGCAGTACTTC
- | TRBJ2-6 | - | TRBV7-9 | CASSLVWESSGANVLTF | TGTGCCAGCAGCTTAGTTTGGGAGTCTTCTGGGGCCAACGTCCTGACTTTC
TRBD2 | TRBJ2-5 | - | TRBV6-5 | CASSYSVTSGQETQYF | TGTGCCAGCAGTTACTCAGTGACTAGCGGCCAAGAGACCCAGTACTTC
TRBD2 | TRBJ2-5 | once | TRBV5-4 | CASSEGLAGVKETQYF | TGTGCCAGCAGCGAAGGACTAGCGGGAGTAAAAGAGACCCAGTACTTC
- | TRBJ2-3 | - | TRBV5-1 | CASSFSPHRALSTDTQYF | TGCGCCAGCAGCTTTAGCCCCCACCGGGCCCTTAGCACAGATACGCAGTATTTT
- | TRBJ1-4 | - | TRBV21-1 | CASSSRDSDLPTNEKLFF | TGTGCCAGCAGCTCCCGGGACAGTGACCTCCCAACTAATGAAAAACTGTTTTTT
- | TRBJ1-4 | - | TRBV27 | CASSLLGFETNEKLFF | TGTGCCAGCAGTTTATTAGGGTTCGAGACTAATGAAAAACTGTTTTTT
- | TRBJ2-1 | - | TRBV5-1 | CASSLSNPSSYNEQFF | TGCGCCAGCAGCTTGTCTAACCCGAGCTCCTACAATGAGCAGTTCTTC
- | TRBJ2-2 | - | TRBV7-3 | CASSFTTGTGELFF | TGTGCCAGCAGCTTTACGACAGGCACCGGGGAGCTGTTTTTT
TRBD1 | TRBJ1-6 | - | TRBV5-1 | CASSLEGFEGTDNSPLHF | TGCGCCAGCAGCTTGGAGGGTTTTGAGGGGACAGACAATTCACCCCTCCACTTT
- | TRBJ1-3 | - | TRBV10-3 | CAISESERTIYF | TGTGCCATCAGTGAATCGGAACGCACCATATATTTT
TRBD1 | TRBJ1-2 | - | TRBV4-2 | CASSQTGTNYGYTF | TGTGCCAGCAGCCAGACAGGGACTAACTATGGCTACACCTTC
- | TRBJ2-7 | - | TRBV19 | CASSRGPFYEQYF | TGTGCCAGTAGTAGAGGGCCCTTCTACGAGCAGTACTTC
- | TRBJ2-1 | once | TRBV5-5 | CASSTVNEQFF | TGTGCCAGCAGTACGGTCAATGAGCAGTTCTTC
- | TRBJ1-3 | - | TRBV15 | CATSRVRIQGGPGNTIYF | TGTGCCACCAGCAGAGTGAGGATACAGGGTGGGCCTGGAAACACCATATATTTT
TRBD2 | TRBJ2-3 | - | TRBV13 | CASSSTSFTSGSTDTQYF | TGTGCCAGCAGCTCTACCTCATTTACTAGCGGAAGCACAGATACGCAGTATTTT
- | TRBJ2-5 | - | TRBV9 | CASSVGVGQETQYF | TGTGCCAGCAGCGTAGGAGTGGGACAAGAGACCCAGTACTTC
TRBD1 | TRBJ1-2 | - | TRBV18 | CASTRETGGHGYTF | TGTGCCAGTACCCGCGAGACAGGGGGCCATGGCTACACCTTC
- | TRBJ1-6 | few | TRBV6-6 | CASTGGGNSPLHF | TGTGCCAGCACGGGGGGTGGTAATTCACCCCTCCACTTT
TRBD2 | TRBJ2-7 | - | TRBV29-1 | CSVSWGLASYEQYF | TGCAGCGTGTCTTGGGGACTAGCATCCTACGAGCAGTACTTC
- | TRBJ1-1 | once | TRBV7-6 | CASTPIGVNTEAFF | TGTGCCAGCACCCCAATCGGGGTGAACACTGAAGCTTTCTTT
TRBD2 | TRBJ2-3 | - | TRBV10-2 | CASRTSGESTDTQYF | TGCGCCAGCAGGACTAGCGGGGAGAGCACAGATACGCAGTATTTT
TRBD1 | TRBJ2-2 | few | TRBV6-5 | CASSLAGGGGELFF | TGTGCCAGCAGTCTAGCAGGGGGCGGCGGGGAGCTGTTTTTT
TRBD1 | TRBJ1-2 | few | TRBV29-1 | CSVGAGGKYGYTF | TGCAGCGTTGGGGCAGGGGGCAAGTATGGCTACACCTTC
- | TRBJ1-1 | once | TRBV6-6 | CASSPREGTEAFF | TGTGCCAGCAGCCCCCGTGAGGGCACTGAAGCTTTCTTT
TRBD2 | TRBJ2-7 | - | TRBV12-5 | CASGSPRLAGNEQYF | TGTGCTAGTGGTTCGCCCCGGCTAGCGGGGAACGAGCAGTACTTC
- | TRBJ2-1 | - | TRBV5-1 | CASSALGINEQFF | TGCGCCAGCTCAGCCCTGGGCATAAATGAGCAGTTCTTC
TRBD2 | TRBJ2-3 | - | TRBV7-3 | CASSLTAGGLGTDTQYF | TGTGCCAGCAGCTTAACAGCGGGGGGCCTGGGCACAGATACGCAGTATTTT
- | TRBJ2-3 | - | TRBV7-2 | CASSLRQGTDTQYF | TGTGCCAGCAGCCTACGACAGGGCACAGATACGCAGTATTTT
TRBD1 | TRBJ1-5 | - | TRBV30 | CAWRLRDRENQPQHF | TGTGCCTGGAGGCTCCGGGACAGGGAGAATCAGCCCCAGCATTTT
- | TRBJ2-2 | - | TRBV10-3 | CAISDFSRSGELFF | TGTGCCATCAGTGACTTTAGCCGCAGCGGGGAGCTGTTTTTT
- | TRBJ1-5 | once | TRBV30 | CAWSAGTHNQPQHF | TGTGCCTGGAGTGCGGGGACCCACAATCAGCCCCAGCATTTT
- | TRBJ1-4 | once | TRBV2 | CASRRSVGAYEKLFF | TGTGCCAGCAGACGTAGTGTAGGGGCCTATGAAAAACTGTTTTTT
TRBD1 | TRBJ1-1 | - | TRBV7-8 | CASSLEPGGEAFF | TGTGCCAGCAGCTTAGAACCAGGGGGCGAAGCTTTCTTT